This T cell receptor beta chain comes out of a study of cytomegalovirus exposure and HLA in healthy donors. PCR used 60 Vbeta primers and 13 Jbeta primers. Assay used: immunoSEQ multiplex PCR; TCRdb lists only in-frame clones, some missing. The repertoire holds around 200,000 clones, with 65% to 90% as singletons. Germline loops: CDR1 MDHEN, CDR2 SYDVKM. The CDR3 consists of 16 residues. The V end was cut by 5 bases, the J end by 0 bases, with 14 bases between. The chain links TRBV28 to TRBJ2-4; possibly TRBD1 for D (5 bases). Sequenced sample: PBMCs. The sequence was obtained from a man between 40 and 49 years old in good health and CMV-seropositive. CDR3 DNA: TGTGCCAGCAGTCCCTTTGACAGACTAGCCAAAAACATTCAGTACTTC. Protein product: CASSPFDRLAKNIQYF.